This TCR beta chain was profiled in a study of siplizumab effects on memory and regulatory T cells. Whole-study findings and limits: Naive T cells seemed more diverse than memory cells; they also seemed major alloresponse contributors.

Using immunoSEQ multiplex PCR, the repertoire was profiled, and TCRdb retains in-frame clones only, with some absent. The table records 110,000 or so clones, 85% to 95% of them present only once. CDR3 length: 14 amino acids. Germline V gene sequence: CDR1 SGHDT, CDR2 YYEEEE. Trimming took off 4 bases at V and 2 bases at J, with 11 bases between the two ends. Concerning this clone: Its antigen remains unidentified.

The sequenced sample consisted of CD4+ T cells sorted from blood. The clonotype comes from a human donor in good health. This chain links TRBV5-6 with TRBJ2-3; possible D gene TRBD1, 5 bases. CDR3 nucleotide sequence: TGTGCCAGCAGCCGAGACAGACTCACAGATACGCAGTATTTT. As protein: CASSRDRLTDTQYF.